One sample yielded the 2 T cell receptor beta chains listed below, sequenced in a study of OX40 agonist ivuxolimab in advanced cancers. The library was built by means of the immunoSEQ multiplex PCR assay. Not all clones reach the TCRdb copy of this immuneACCESS table, which keeps in-frame sequences only. Checked studies attribute under half of the gap to unresolved V genes and leave the rest unexplained. In this sample the table shows tens of thousands of clones, 84% of which occur a single time. More than 1% of the sample rests with the top ten. This specimen consisted of CD4+ or CD8+ T cells sorted from blood, obtained in a trial of the OX40 agonist ivuxolimab. Receptors were obtained from an adult with an advanced solid tumor such as melanoma, head and neck, liver or kidney cancer.

The V gene is TRBV9, the J gene TRBJ2-5; D perhaps matches TRBD1 (6 bases). CDR1 and CDR2 (germline): SGDLS, YYNGEE. This CDR3 spans 15 amino acids. Between the trimmed V and J ends, which lost 4 bases and 4 bases, there was a span of 17 bases. CDR3 coding DNA: TGTGCCAGCAGCCTCGGACAACAGGGAGTAGAGACCCAGTACTTC. This encodes CASSLGQQGVETQYF.

This clone came up once. The rearrangement joins TRBV19 to TRBJ1-1; TRBD1 aligns across 9 bases. The CDR3 has 14 amino acids. Germline lookup yields CDR1 LNHDA and CDR2 SQIVND (reference sequence). V shed 4 bases, J shed 5 bases, and the junction held 5 bases outside the gene matches. This chain's CDR3 is CASSKQGALTEAFF. CDR3 coding DNA: TGTGCCAGTAGTAAACAGGGGGCATTGACTGAAGCTTTCTTT.